Following are 8 T cell receptor beta chains from one sample sequenced in a study of blood T cell repertoires in COVID-19. Sequencing used immunoSEQ multiplex PCR; TCRdb keeps in-frame clones, though not all of them. The profile shows around 160,000 clones, approximately 81% of them singletons. Input material: peripheral blood. The receptors were sampled from a human donor in a cohort sampled during active COVID-19.

The chain couples TRBV20-1 to TRBJ2-2; 11 positions match TRBD2. V gave up 3 bases and J gave up 4 bases; unmatched junction bases: 1. CDR1 is DFQATT, CDR2 SNEGSKA, per germline (reference sequence). This CDR3 has 14 residues. The CDR3 region has the DNA TGCAGTGCTAGTCTAGCGGGAGGCACCGGGGAGCTGTTTTTT. It specifies CSASLAGGTGELFF.

DNA of the CDR3: TGTGCCAGTAGTGCCCAGCGGGGGGTCCCAGATACGCAGTATTTT. The encoded protein is CASSAQRGVPDTQYF. The rearrangement uses TRBV19 and TRBJ2-3; TRBD2 aligns across 9 bases. The junction had 7 bases not matched to a gene; V was cut back by 5 bases and J by 4 bases. This CDR3 spans 15 amino acids. Germline CDR1 is LNHDA and CDR2 is SQIVND (reference sequence).

The CDR3 bases are TGTGCCAGCAGTCTAAAGGGACAGGGGTCCGGCTACACCTTC. It translates to CASSLKGQGSGYTF. The chain has TRBV6-5 and TRBJ1-2, with 10 bases fitting TRBD1. The CDR3 contains 14 residues. The ends lost 5 bases at V and 8 bases at J; junction bases unmatched: 8. CDR1 and CDR2 from the germline V gene are MNHEY and SVGAGI.

V gene TRBV18 combines with J gene TRBJ1-2, with D perhaps matching TRBD1 (5 bases). Germline V lookup: CDR1 KGHSH, CDR2 LQKENI. Deletions cut 4 bases from V and 0 bases from J, with 6 bases between. This CDR3 region has 13 residues. CDR3 nucleotides: TGTGCCAGCTCACAGGGGACTAACTATGGCTACACCTTC. It specifies CASSQGTNYGYTF.

The chain employs TRBV6-5 and TRBJ2-3, with 11 positions matching TRBD2. The CDR3 is 16 residues long. J lost 3 bases, V lost 2 bases, and 4 bases had no gene match. The germline V gene encodes CDR1 MNHEY and CDR2 SVGAGI. Here the CDR3 reads CASSYPIAGGTDTQYF. The CDR3 DNA reads as TGTGCCAGCAGTTACCCCATAGCGGGGGGGACAGATACGCAGTATTTT.

The chain combines TRBV19 with TRBJ1-5, with 8 bases that match TRBD1. The V and J ends lost 5 bases and 7 bases, in that order; junction bases with no gene match: 13. CDR1 and CDR2 from the germline V gene are LNHDA and SQIVND (reference sequence). This CDR3 has 16 amino acids. CDR3 residues: CASSPRTGRYYQPQHF. For the CDR3, the DNA is TGTGCCAGTAGTCCAAGGACAGGGCGCTATTACCAGCCCCAGCATTTT.

J is TRBJ2-5 and V is TRBV4-3, with TRBD2 as a possible D gene (6 bases). Germline V gene lookup returns CDR1 LGHNA and CDR2 YSLEER. This CDR3 spans 13 amino acids. The V end lost 4 bases, the J end lost 5 bases, and 11 bases lay between the germline ends. CDR3 sequence reads: CASSLRLEETQYF. The CDR3 DNA reads as TGCGCCAGCAGCCTACGACTAGAGGAGACCCAGTACTTC.

The chain has TRBV6-5 and TRBJ2-7; 10 bases are shared with TRBD2. Trimming at V came to 6 bases and at J to 2 bases, leaving 4 bases not matched to a gene. Germline-derived CDR1 and CDR2 are MNHEY and SVGAGI. The CDR3 is 14 amino acids. The CDR3 bases are TGTGCCAGCAGACCCCTAGCGGGGGCCTACGAGCAGTACTTC. This encodes CASRPLAGAYEQYF.